This TCR beta chain was sequenced for a study of T cells after yellow fever vaccination. The length of the CDR3 is 16 residues. Deletions cut 5 bases from V and 0 bases from J, with 14 bases between. The study, taken as a whole, reports: Overlap between CD4 and CD8 compartments was detected for a small share of clonotypes. Abundant clonotypes from the bulk population could contaminate FACS-sorted repertoires. Peak timing came faster in the weaker secondary response, day 5 versus 15.

The study made its TCR cDNA through 5'RACE template switching. That step introduced a universal primer site along with UMIs. TCRdb passed the 5' RACE reads through MiXCR, listing each CDR3 protein once. The data hold around 610,000 distinct CDR3 sequences, with 13% observed a single time. Concerning this clonotype: Antigen specificity is unknown.

The TCR comes from a man younger than 40 who received the YFV17D yellow fever vaccine. The sample in question was PBMCs, obtained on the day of the yellow fever booster vaccination. The chain recombines TRBV12-3 or TRBV12-4 with TRBJ2-1; D possibly corresponds to TRBD1 (6 bases). CDR3 nucleotides: TGTGCCAGCAGTAACAGGGTTATTAGCTCCTACAATGAGCAGTTCTTC. It codes for CASSNRVISSYNEQFF.